Presented here are 24 T cell receptor beta chains from one specimen sequenced in a study of T cell responses to AZD1222 COVID-19 vaccine. TCRdb keeps only in-frame clones here, not all; method: immunoSEQ multiplex PCR. Here the sample spans around 100,000 clones, around nine tenths being singletons. The input for sequencing was peripheral blood, taken on day 0 of AZD1222 vaccination. The origin of the receptors is an adult in good health.

The V and J genes are TRBV7-3 and TRBJ2-1; no clear D. This CDR3 comprises 15 residues. Germline-derived CDR1 and CDR2 are SGHTA and FQGTGA. The V end lost 3 bases, the J end lost 8 bases, and 17 bases lay between the germline ends. Here the CDR3 DNA reads TGTGCCAGCAGCTTGGACGGAACGCTAAGGGATGAGCAGTTCTTC. Its translation: CASSLDGTLRDEQFF.

This clone was observed a few times. The chain recombines TRBV12-3 or TRBV12-4 with TRBJ1-5; a weak D match, TRBD1 (5 bases). The V end lost 1 base, the J end lost 5 bases, and 6 bases lay between the germline ends. The CDR3 is 13 residues long. The CDR3 DNA sequence: TGTGCCAGCAGTTTAGGAGGGGATCAGCCCCAGCATTTT. Translating gives CASSLGGDQPQHF.

This chain uses TRBV2 with TRBJ2-3; perhaps TRBD1 as D (5 bases). This CDR3 has 16 residues. V was pared by 6 bases and J by 1 base, with 17 bases between. Germline values: CDR1 SNHLY, CDR2 FYNNEI. The chain's CDR3 is CASRAGWGIRTDTQYF. CDR3 sequence (DNA): TGTGCCAGCAGAGCCGGGTGGGGCATCCGCACAGATACGCAGTATTTT.

The rearrangement joins TRBV18 to TRBJ1-2; 10 bases align to TRBD1. With V trimmed by 5 bases and J by 6 bases, 12 bases remained unmatched. CDR1 and CDR2 (germline): KGHSH, LQKENI. The CDR3 is made up of 16 amino acids. In DNA form, the CDR3 reads TGTGCCAGCTCATCATTCACTCCCGGGACAGGGGATGGCTACACCTTC. Translated: CASSSFTPGTGDGYTF.

The chain carries TRBV7-8 and TRBJ1-6; D is ambiguous. This CDR3 comprises 12 residues. In germline, CDR1 is SGHVS, CDR2 FQNEAQ. With 5 bases removed from V and 13 bases from J, the gap between germline ends came to 12 bases. The CDR3 reads CASSAQAAPLHF. CDR3 nucleotides: TGTGCCAGCAGCGCTCAGGCGGCGCCCCTCCACTTT. Filled out from reference TRBV7-8 and TRBJ1-6, the complete variable domain reads GAGVSQSPRYKVAKRGQDVALRCDPISGHVSLFWYQQALGQGPEFLTYFQNEAQLDKSGLPSDRFFAERPEGSVSTLKIQRTQQEDSAVYLCASSAQAAPLHFGNGTRLTVT.

The CDR3 protein is CASSPREVNTEAFF. The CDR3 nucleotides are TGTGCCAGCTCACCAAGGGAGGTGAACACTGAAGCTTTCTTT. This chain uses TRBV18 with TRBJ1-1; no definite D call. Trimming took 2 bases from V and 0 from J, leaving 7 bases between them. The germline CDR1 and CDR2 sequences are KGHSH and LQKENI. The CDR3 is 14 residues long.

This chain connects TRBV27 to TRBJ2-3, with TRBD2 matching 10 bases. This CDR3 spans 17 amino acids. Germline V gene data show CDR1 as MNHEY and CDR2 as SMNVEV (reference sequence). The V and J ends lost 4 bases and 4 bases, in that order; junction bases with no gene match: 11. CDR3 in amino acids: CASSSRTSGSQADTQYF. DNA of the CDR3: TGTGCCAGCAGTTCCCGGACTAGCGGATCTCAGGCAGATACGCAGTATTTT.

The chain links TRBV14 to TRBJ2-2; 7 nucleotides align to TRBD2. V lost 4 bases to trimming and J lost 2 bases; unmatched junction nucleotides: 13. Germline V gene lookup returns CDR1 SGHDN and CDR2 FVKESK. CDR3 length: 18 residues. The DNA of the CDR3 is TGTGCCAGCAGCCCTGCGGTTGGCAGGGAGGGTAACACCGGGGAGCTGTTTTTT. Its protein is CASSPAVGREGNTGELFF.

The rearrangement links TRBV30 to TRBJ2-6; D is unresolved. CDR1 and CDR2 (germline): GTSNPN, SVGIG (reference sequence). Trimming took 1 base from V and 3 from J, leaving 4 bases between them. CDR3 length equals 13 residues. CDR3 residues: CAWSGDGANVLTF. DNA for the CDR3: TGTGCCTGGAGTGGGGATGGGGCCAACGTCCTGACTTTC.

The genes are TRBV7-9 and TRBJ2-6; D gene ambiguous. The V and J ends lost 4 bases and 0 bases respectively, with 10 bases between them. Germline V lookup: CDR1 SEHNR, CDR2 FQNEAQ (reference sequence). The CDR3 is 16 amino acids. The CDR3 nucleotides are TGTGCCAGCAGCTCCCTCTCGATCTCTGGGGCCAACGTCCTGACTTTC. It codes for CASSSLSISGANVLTF.

This clone was recorded once. The V and J genes are TRBV3-1 (or the pseudogene TRBV3-2) and TRBJ1-6; D possibly corresponds to TRBD1 (5 bases). The CDR3 totals 14 residues. V lost 1 base to trimming and J lost 6 bases, with 7 bases between them. The germline V gene has CDR1 LGHDT and CDR2 YNNKEL (reference sequence). The CDR3 loop reads CASSQGQTNSPLHF. In DNA, the CDR3 is TGTGCCAGCAGCCAAGGACAGACTAATTCACCCCTCCACTTT.

V and J are TRBV2 and TRBJ1-5; TRBD1 matches at 7 bases. This CDR3 comprises 15 residues. Germline CDR1 reads SNHLY; CDR2 reads FYNNEI. Unmatched junction bases numbered 4, after V lost 4 bases and J lost 1 base. The DNA for the CDR3 is TGTGCCAGCAGTGTAGGGGGCTCGAGCAATCAGCCCCAGCATTTT. It translates to CASSVGGSSNQPQHF. Supplemented by reference TRBV2 and TRBJ1-5, the full variable domain reads EPEVTQTPSHQVTQMGQEVILRCVPISNHLYFYWYRQILGQKVEFLVSFYNNEISEKSEIFDDQFSVERPDGSNFTLKIRSTKLEDSAMYFCASSVGGSSNQPQHFGDGTRLSIL.

This clone has only one observation. The rearrangement joins TRBV6-2 or TRBV6-3 to TRBJ1-3; no firm D call. Trimming took off 2 bases at V and 1 base at J, with 15 bases between the two ends. CDR1 and CDR2 from the germline V gene are MNHEY and SVGEGT. This CDR3 spans 17 amino acids. CDR3: CASSYGPLRKSGNTIYF. CDR3 coding DNA: TGTGCCAGCAGTTACGGGCCTTTGAGGAAATCTGGAAACACCATATATTTT.

This clone was recorded only once. The chain links TRBV5-1 to TRBJ2-7; 10 bases match TRBD2. Germline V gene sequence: CDR1 SGHRS, CDR2 YFSETQ. The CDR3 spans 17 residues. With 4 bases clipped from V and 6 bases from J, the junction kept 16 bases outside the gene matches. In DNA, the CDR3 is TGCGCCAGCAGCCCGGGGACTAGCGCGGGCGGGGGCTCCGAGCAGTACTTC. Translation gives CASSPGTSAGGGSEQYF.

V is TRBV6-1 and J is TRBJ2-7; D remains ambiguous. Per the germline V gene, CDR1 is MNHNS and CDR2 is SASEGT. The CDR3 is 15 amino acids. The V gene lost 1 base and the J gene lost 0 bases, with 10 bases spanning the gap. The CDR3 DNA follows: TGTGCCAGCAGTGAAGGGGTCAGCCTCTCCTACGAGCAGTACTTC. Translated: CASSEGVSLSYEQYF.

This sequence joins TRBV20-1 and TRBJ2-7, with 11 bases aligning to TRBD1. The germline V gene has CDR1 DFQATT and CDR2 SNEGSKA (reference sequence). V lost 3 bases to trimming and J lost 2 bases; unmatched junction nucleotides: 3. The CDR3 loop spans 14 amino acids. The CDR3 nucleotides are TGCAGTGCTAGTAGGGGACAGGGGGCCTACGAGCAGTACTTC. The encoded protein is CSASRGQGAYEQYF.

The chain joins TRBV18 to TRBJ1-2; tentative D call: TRBD1 (5 bases). The V end lost 3 bases, the J end lost 7 bases, and 12 bases lay between the germline ends. Per germline, CDR1 KGHSH and CDR2 LQKENI. CDR3 length equals 13 residues. The CDR3 spells CASSPLPQGGYTF. CDR3 DNA sequence: TGTGCCAGCTCACCGCTACCCCAGGGTGGCTACACCTTC.

The V gene is TRBV18, the J gene TRBJ1-4; D might be TRBD1 (6 bases). V was clipped by 4 bases and J by 8 bases, with 17 bases between them. This CDR3 comprises 15 residues. The germline gives CDR1 KGHSH, CDR2 LQKENI. This CDR3 is CASSLRQDGREKLFF. The CDR3 nucleotides read TGTGCCAGCTCACTCCGACAGGATGGTCGGGAAAAACTGTTTTTT.

The V call is TRBV29-1, the J call TRBJ2-1; no clear D gene. V was shortened by 2 bases and J by 3 bases, with 11 bases between the two germline ends. CDR1 and CDR2 (germline): SQVTM, ANQGSEA. CDR3 length: 14 amino acids. The CDR3: CSVEFGVIYNEQFF. The CDR3 DNA follows: TGCAGCGTTGAATTTGGGGTCATCTACAATGAGCAGTTCTTC.

The genes are TRBV19 and TRBJ2-5; D might be TRBD2 (6 bases). V was shortened by 6 bases and J by 9 bases, with 20 bases between the two germline ends. Per germline, CDR1 LNHDA and CDR2 SQIVND (reference sequence). The CDR3 is 14 residues long. CDR3 protein: CASRPGLKTGAQYF. DNA of the CDR3: TGTGCCAGTAGACCTGGGCTAAAGACGGGGGCCCAGTACTTC.

The gene calls are TRBV4-1 and TRBJ1-2; perhaps TRBD1 as D (6 bases). The CDR3 is 13 amino acids. CDR1 and CDR2 (germline): MGHRA, YSYEKL. Trimming removed 0 bases from V and 8 bases from J, with 10 bases in between. The CDR3 coding sequence is TGCGCCAGCAGCCAAGAGCTTCAGGGGGGCTACACCTTC. This gives the protein CASSQELQGGYTF.

This clone was observed a few times. V is TRBV20-1 and J is TRBJ1-6; D ambiguous. The CDR3 spans 13 residues. Trimming cost V 3 bases and J 10 bases, with 13 bases left between them. CDR1 and CDR2 (germline): DFQATT, SNEGSKA (reference sequence). Here the CDR3 DNA reads TGCAGTGCTAGTACCCCTGGAGGGTCACCCCTCCACTTT. Residues: CSASTPGGSPLHF.

The chain recombines TRBV5-4 with TRBJ2-5; no clear D gene. The CDR3 spans 13 residues. Trimming removed 4 bases at V and 11 bases at J, with 18 bases between. Per germline, CDR1 SGHNT and CDR2 YYREEE (reference sequence). The CDR3 nucleotides are TGTGCCAGCAGCGTACCTCAAGATGGTGGTCAGTACTTC. This gives the protein CASSVPQDGGQYF.

The chain carries TRBV6-5 and TRBJ1-1; TRBD1 might be the D (5 bases). V lost 7 bases to trimming and J lost 4 bases, with 13 bases between them. The CDR3 extends over 13 amino acids. Germline CDR1 is MNHEY and CDR2 is SVGAGI. The CDR3 reads CASTRTQGTEAFF. The CDR3, as DNA: TGTGCCAGCACCAGAACTCAGGGCACTGAAGCTTTCTTT.